This T cell receptor beta chain was sequenced in a study of blood T cell repertoires in COVID-19. Study overall: Acute and convalescent COVID-19 specimens originated in the United States, Italy and Spain. T cells, B-cell-depleted T cells, or PBMCs supplied cDNA or gDNA.

In the study's own analysis: Amplification of reference gene primers provided the estimated nucleated cell counts. The assay was immunoSEQ multiplex PCR, and TCRdb's table has in-frame clones only and misses some. The DNA was the basis for D and trimming; V, J and clone size are from that table. Seen here are 130,000 to 150,000 clones, 84% observed once, and the top ten hold around 5%. The sequencing input was peripheral blood. The receptor comes from a human donor in a cohort sampled during active COVID-19.

The CDR3 coding sequence is TGTGCCAGCAGTTTAAGTAGGACAGGGGACTATGGCTACACCTTC. Protein sequence: CASSLSRTGDYGYTF. V and J are TRBV28 and TRBJ1-2; 9 bases map to TRBD1. CDR1 MDHEN and CDR2 SYDVKM come from the germline V gene. The CDR3 runs 15 residues. J was trimmed by 3 bases and V by 2 bases; bases with no gene match: 4.